This T cell receptor beta chain was recovered during a study of blood T cell repertoires in COVID-19. Study context: Spain, Italy and the United States supplied samples that represented acute and convalescent COVID-19. PBMCs, B-cell-depleted T cells, or T cells provided the cDNA or gDNA that made up the material.

As processed by the authors: Researchers report that nucleated cell counts were estimated from reference gene primer amplification. Data came from immunoSEQ multiplex PCR; TCRdb stores just in-frame clones and leaves some out. That table furnishes V, J and clone size, whereas the DNA furnished D and trimming. This sample has just over 650,000 clones; 80% to 90% occur once, and the top ten carry 0.2% to 0.3%. V was clipped by 4 bases and J by 5 bases, with 16 bases between them. Germline V gene data show CDR1 as SGHKS and CDR2 as YYEKEE (reference sequence). CDR3 length equals 15 residues. Material for sequencing was peripheral blood. The chain has TRBV5-5 and TRBJ2-1, with D perhaps TRBD1 (5 bases). The receptor comes from a woman aged 18-29 years with acute or convalescent COVID-19. The CDR3 is CASSRSPETDNEQFF. The CDR3 DNA sequence: TGTGCCAGCAGCCGTTCCCCCGAGACAGACAATGAGCAGTTCTTC.